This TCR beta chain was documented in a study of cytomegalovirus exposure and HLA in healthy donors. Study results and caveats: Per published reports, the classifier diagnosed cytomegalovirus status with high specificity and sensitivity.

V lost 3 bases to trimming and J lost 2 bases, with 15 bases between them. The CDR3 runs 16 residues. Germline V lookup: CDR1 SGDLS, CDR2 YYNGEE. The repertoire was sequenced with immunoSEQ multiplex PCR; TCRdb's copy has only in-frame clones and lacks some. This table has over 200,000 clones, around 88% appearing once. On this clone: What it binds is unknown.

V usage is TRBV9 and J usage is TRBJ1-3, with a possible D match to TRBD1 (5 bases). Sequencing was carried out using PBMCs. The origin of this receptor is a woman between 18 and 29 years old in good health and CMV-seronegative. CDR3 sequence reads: CASSAHWGVPGNTIYF. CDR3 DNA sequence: TGTGCCAGCAGCGCACACTGGGGGGTCCCTGGAAACACCATATATTTT.